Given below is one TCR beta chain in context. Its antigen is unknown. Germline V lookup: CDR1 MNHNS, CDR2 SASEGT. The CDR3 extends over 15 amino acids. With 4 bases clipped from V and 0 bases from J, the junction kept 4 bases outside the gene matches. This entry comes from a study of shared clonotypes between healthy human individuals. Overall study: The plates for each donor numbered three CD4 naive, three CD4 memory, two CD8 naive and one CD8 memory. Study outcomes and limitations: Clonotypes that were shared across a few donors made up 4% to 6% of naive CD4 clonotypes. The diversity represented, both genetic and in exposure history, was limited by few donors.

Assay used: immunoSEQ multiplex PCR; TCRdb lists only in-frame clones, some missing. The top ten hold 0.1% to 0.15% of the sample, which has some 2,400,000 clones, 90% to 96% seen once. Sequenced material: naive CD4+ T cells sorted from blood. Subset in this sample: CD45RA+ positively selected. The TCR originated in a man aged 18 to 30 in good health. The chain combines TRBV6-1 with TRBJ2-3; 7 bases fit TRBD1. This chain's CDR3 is CASSGDRESTDTQYF. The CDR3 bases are TGTGCCAGCAGTGGGGACAGAGAGAGCACAGATACGCAGTATTTT.